The clone carrying this T cell receptor beta chain has only a few counts. Relative to the germline gene, one junction end is altered; a read error may explain this. This sample was included in a study of identical twins. The germline CDR1 and CDR2 sequences are SNHLY and FYNNEI. This CDR3 spans 10 amino acids. The donors were all healthy and Caucasian. cDNA molecules carried unique molecular identifiers, and template switching added a universal primer site. TCRdb redid the calling of the 5' RACE reads with MiXCR, one entry per CDR3 protein. The table shows approximately 190,000 distinct CDR3 sequences, with 15% to 20% occurring only once. The same data also went into a second study, on T cells expressing NK-cell markers. From that second work: Sequencing of TCR beta repertoires drew on sorted CD3+CD56+NKG2C+, CD3+CD56+NKG2C- and CD3+CD56-NKG2C+ T cells. An anti-gamma-delta TCR antibody was added in several experiments. It restricted sorting to alpha-beta TCR-expressing T cells.

This sequence originates from a woman aged 18-29 years in good health. Sequences were obtained from CD8+ T cells sorted from blood. The J gene is TRBJ1-1, the V gene TRBV2, with TRBD1 matching 8 bases. CDR3 sequence reads: CASIVRTGSF. DNA of the CDR3: TGTGCCAGCATCGTACGGACAGGGTCCTTT.